This T cell receptor (beta chain) emerged from a study of Ad26.COV2.S vaccination and SARS-CoV-2 variants. Generated by immunoSEQ multiplex PCR, the TCRdb table keeps only in-frame clones and is missing some. In the table there are over 400,000 clones, around 92% of which are singletons. Germline trimming cut 3 bases from V and 4 bases from J; bases unmatched to any gene: 6. Germline values: CDR1 GTSNPN, CDR2 SVGIG (reference sequence). The CDR3 extends over 14 amino acids. Treatment reported: roughly 20 received Ad26.COV2.S at low or high dose, single or two shots; roughly five received placebo; per-sample allocation not given. Collection of the samples took place on day 63 after the first injection of vaccine or placebo.

The starting material was peripheral blood, obtained in a trial of Ad26.COV2.S vaccine versus placebo. The V and J genes are TRBV30 and TRBJ2-5, with 9 bases that match TRBD2. This sequence originates from a person between 18 and 60 years old who received the Ad26.COV2.S COVID-19 vaccine or a placebo. The CDR3 DNA sequence: TGTGCCTGGAGCCCAGGACTAGCGAGAGAGACCCAGTACTTC. It is translated as CAWSPGLARETQYF.